A single sample gave rise to the 26 T cell receptor beta chains below, sequenced in a study of Tregs in tolerant kidney transplant recipients. Produced via immunoSEQ multiplex PCR; TCRdb's table is partial and in-frame only. Here the sample spans over 50,000 clones, 80% to 90% being singletons. Sequences were derived from Tregs from blood, sampled before the transplant. The receptors derive from a human donor who received a combined kidney and bone marrow transplant.

V gene TRBV4-1 combines with J gene TRBJ2-7; D might be TRBD1 (5 bases). This CDR3 region has 16 residues. CDR1 and CDR2 from the germline V gene are MGHRA and YSYEKL. The germline V and J ends were trimmed by 0 bases and 0 bases, with 12 bases remaining between them. The CDR3 sequence: CASSQDFSGLSYEQYF. The CDR3 DNA follows: TGCGCCAGCAGCCAAGATTTCTCAGGGCTCTCCTACGAGCAGTACTTC.

J is TRBJ2-5 and V is TRBV5-1; D remains ambiguous. The CDR3 is 11 residues long. With 2 bases removed from V and 4 bases from J, the gap between germline ends came to 3 bases. In germline, CDR1 is SGHRS, CDR2 YFSETQ. Here the CDR3 reads CASSFGETQYF. CDR3 coding DNA: TGCGCCAGCAGCTTCGGAGAGACCCAGTACTTC.

The chain uses TRBV4-3 and TRBJ2-2; 10 bases agree with TRBD1. CDR1 and CDR2 from the germline V gene are LGHNA and YSLEER. The CDR3 length is 16 residues. V was pared by 4 bases and J by 0 bases, with 2 bases of the junction left unmatched. The CDR3 DNA follows: TGCGCCAGCAGCCGAGGGACAGGGGCGAACACCGGGGAGCTGTTTTTT. Protein: CASSRGTGANTGELFF.

Ten or more counts support this clone. The chain combines TRBV5-1 with TRBJ2-3, with 8 bases lining up with TRBD2. CDR3 length equals 15 residues. V gave up 3 bases and J gave up 2 bases; unmatched junction bases: 5. Per the germline V gene, CDR1 is SGHRS and CDR2 is YFSETQ. The CDR3 DNA follows: TGCGCCAGCAGCTGGGGCGGGGGGTACACAGATACGCAGTATTTT. This sequence encodes CASSWGGGYTDTQYF.

The V call is TRBV7-2, the J call TRBJ2-5, with 8 bases matching TRBD2. Unmatched junction bases numbered 5, after V lost 0 bases and J lost 5 bases. The CDR3 sequence is 15 residues long. CDR1 is SGHTA, CDR2 FQGNSA, per germline. DNA of the CDR3: TGTGCCAGCAGCTTAGCTAAGCGGGAGTTGGAGACCCAGTACTTC. Protein product: CASSLAKRELETQYF.

The chain is built from TRBV29-1 and TRBJ1-2, with D possibly matching TRBD1 (5 bases). The V gene lost 6 bases and the J gene lost 2 bases, with 13 bases spanning the gap. This CDR3 has 13 residues. CDR1 and CDR2 from the germline V gene are SQVTM and ANQGSEA. This chain's CDR3 is CSVRPGLNYGYTF. DNA of the CDR3: TGCAGCGTAAGACCGGGACTGAACTATGGCTACACCTTC. Based on the CDR3 plus reference TRBV29-1 and TRBJ1-2, the full variable domain is SAVISQKPSRDICQRGTSLTIQCQVDSQVTMMFWYRQQPGQSLTLIATANQGSEATYESGFVIDKFPISRPNLTFSTLTVSNMSPEDSSIYLCSVRPGLNYGYTFGSGTRLTVV.

The rearrangement joins TRBV7-8 to TRBJ1-2; 7 bases agree with TRBD1. The CDR3 runs to 15 residues. V shed 5 bases and J 7 bases; nucleotides not matched to a gene: 13. The germline CDR1 and CDR2 sequences are SGHVS and FQNEAQ. DNA for the CDR3: TGTGCCAGCAGCCCTAGGGTTGGACAGGATAGTGGCTACACCTTC. Translating it yields CASSPRVGQDSGYTF.

V and J are TRBV7-8 and TRBJ1-2; 7 nucleotides agree with TRBD1. The CDR3 spans 14 residues. V gave up 1 base and J gave up 6 bases; unmatched junction bases: 5. Germline lookup yields CDR1 SGHVS and CDR2 FQNEAQ. DNA for the CDR3: TGTGCCAGCAGCTTAGTGGGGGACAGTCATGGCTACACCTTC. Protein sequence: CASSLVGDSHGYTF.

The genes are TRBV19 and TRBJ1-2, with D possibly matching TRBD1 (5 bases). The V and J ends lost 3 bases and 4 bases respectively, with 12 bases between them. The CDR3 runs 14 residues. Germline CDR1 is LNHDA and CDR2 is SQIVND (reference sequence). The CDR3 nucleotides are TGTGCCAGTAGTATCCGGGGCTGGGCCTATGGCTACACCTTC. Encoded protein: CASSIRGWAYGYTF.

The rearrangement links TRBV5-1 to TRBJ1-2, with TRBD1 as a possible D gene (6 bases). This CDR3 spans 12 amino acids. Trimming stripped 1 base from V and 6 bases from J, with 7 bases between. Germline V gives CDR1 SGHRS, CDR2 YFSETQ. The CDR3 region is CASSLQGHGYTF. CDR3 DNA sequence: TGCGCCAGCAGCTTGCAGGGGCATGGCTACACCTTC. Together with reference TRBV5-1 and TRBJ1-2, the CDR3 gives the full variable domain: KAGVTQTPRYLIKTRGQQVTLSCSPISGHRSVSWYQQTPGQGLQFLFEYFSETQRNKGNFPGRFSGRQFSNSRSEMNVSTLELGDSALYLCASSLQGHGYTFGSGTRLTVV.

The chain recombines TRBV6-5 with TRBJ2-7; D remains unclear. Germline CDR1 MNHEY, CDR2 SVGAGI. This CDR3 is built from 15 residues. Trimming took 6 bases from V and 0 from J, leaving 15 bases between them. The DNA for the CDR3 is TGTGCCAGCAGGTATGACTCCCCGCGCTCCTACGAGCAGTACTTC. This gives the protein CASRYDSPRSYEQYF.

This chain links TRBV7-7 with TRBJ2-5, with TRBD1 as a possible D gene (5 bases). The ends were cut back, 2 bases at V and 2 bases at J, with 9 bases in the middle. The CDR3 is 14 amino acids. Germline assignment: CDR1 SSHAT and CDR2 FNYEAQ (reference sequence). CDR3 coding DNA: TGTGCCAGCAGCTTATTGGGGCAGCAAGAGACCCAGTACTTC. Encoded protein: CASSLLGQQETQYF.

This chain joins TRBV5-1 and TRBJ1-2; no firm D call. From germline, CDR1 is SGHRS and CDR2 YFSETQ. V shed 1 base and J shed 5 bases, with 15 bases lying between them. The CDR3 sequence is 15 residues long. CDR3 sequence (DNA): TGCGCCAGCAGCTTGATGGGCAGCCCGACGTATGGCTACACCTTC. As protein: CASSLMGSPTYGYTF.

The gene calls are TRBV5-1 and TRBJ2-1; perhaps TRBD2 as D (6 bases). Trimming left V 2 bases short and J 8 bases short, with 17 bases between. The CDR3 has 15 amino acids. Germline V gene sequence: CDR1 SGHRS, CDR2 YFSETQ. CDR3 sequence reads: CASSFIAAGSDEQFF. The CDR3 DNA reads as TGCGCCAGCAGCTTCATAGCGGCCGGGTCCGATGAGCAGTTCTTC.

This chain uses TRBV7-9 with TRBJ1-2; 9 bases fit TRBD1. Germline V gives CDR1 SEHNR, CDR2 FQNEAQ (reference sequence). The CDR3 is 16 residues long. The V segment lost 2 bases and the J segment 0 bases; nucleotides outside the gene matches: 4. The DNA for the CDR3 is TGTGCCAGCAGCTTAAGAGGGGACAGGGCTAACTATGGCTACACCTTC. This codes for CASSLRGDRANYGYTF. Full variable domain (remainder filled in from reference TRBV7-9 and TRBJ1-2): DTGVSQNPRHKITKRGQNVTFRCDPISEHNRLYWYRQTLGQGPEFLTYFQNEAQLEKSRLLSDRFSAERPKGSFSTLEIQRTEQGDSAMYLCASSLRGDRANYGYTFGSGTRLTVV.

The chain uses TRBV5-1 and TRBJ2-5; TRBD1 agrees at 7 bases. The CDR3 runs 13 residues. Germline V CDR1 and CDR2: SGHRS, YFSETQ. The junction had 4 bases not matched to a gene; V was cut back by 5 bases and J by 3 bases. DNA of the CDR3: TGCGCCAGCAGGGGGACAGCAGAAGAGACCCAGTACTTC. Its protein is CASRGTAEETQYF.

The chain employs TRBV5-4 and TRBJ1-1; D is possibly TRBD1 (6 bases). CDR1 is SGHNT and CDR2 is YYREEE in the germline V gene (reference sequence). The CDR3 totals 15 residues. Trimming shortened V by 4 bases and J by 6 bases, and 19 bases separated the two germline ends. CDR3 residues: CASSQGSVGPAEAFF. CDR3 nucleotide sequence: TGTGCCAGCAGCCAGGGGAGTGTGGGGCCAGCTGAAGCTTTCTTT. The full variable domain, its missing parts supplied by reference TRBV5-4 and TRBJ1-1, is ETGVTQSPTHLIKTRGQQVTLRCSSQSGHNTVSWYQQALGQGPQFIFQYYREEENGRGNFPPRFSGLQFPNYSSELNVNALELDDSALYLCASSQGSVGPAEAFFGQGTRLTVV.

This clone is medium-sized within its sample. The chain has TRBV27 and TRBJ1-5; unclear D gene. Germline CDR1 is MNHEY and CDR2 is SMNVEV (reference sequence). V was clipped by 1 base and J by 2 bases, with 12 bases between them. This CDR3 region has 16 residues. CDR3 sequence (DNA): TGTGCCAGCAGTTTATACATCCCGGAGTGCAATCAGCCCCAGCATTTT. Residues: CASSLYIPECNQPQHF.

The rearrangement uses TRBV4-1 and TRBJ2-7, with D possibly being TRBD1 or TRBD2 (5 bases each). The ends were cut back, 0 bases at V and 2 bases at J, with 17 bases in the middle. The CDR3 length is 17 residues. Per the germline V gene, CDR1 is MGHRA and CDR2 is YSYEKL. The CDR3 coding sequence is TGCGCCAGCAGCCAAGATCCGGGGCGACGGGGAACCTACGAGCAGTACTTC. Amino acids: CASSQDPGRRGTYEQYF.

V usage is TRBV10-3 and J usage is TRBJ1-2, with 8 bases matching TRBD1. Germline CDR1 ENHRY, CDR2 SYGVKD. J lost 4 bases, V lost 3 bases, and 7 bases had no gene match. The CDR3 is 15 residues long. The CDR3 region is CAISDGRGLGYGYTF. The CDR3 coding sequence is TGTGCCATCAGTGATGGCAGGGGGCTGGGCTATGGCTACACCTTC.

The chain combines TRBV25-1 with TRBJ2-7, with no clear D. V lost 4 bases to trimming and J lost 3 bases, with 10 bases between them. CDR1 MGHDK and CDR2 SYGVNS come from the germline V gene. The CDR3 length is 13 residues. The chain's CDR3 is CASSVAENYEQYF. As DNA, the CDR3 is TGTGCCAGCAGTGTGGCAGAAAACTACGAGCAGTACTTC.

The gene calls are TRBV18 and TRBJ2-7, with 11 bases matching TRBD2. The CDR3 spans 16 residues. Germline loops: CDR1 KGHSH, CDR2 LQKENI. J was trimmed by 2 bases and V by 0 bases; bases with no gene match: 3. This CDR3 reads CASSPPSLAGAYEQYF. CDR3 sequence (DNA): TGTGCCAGCTCACCACCCTCACTAGCGGGGGCCTACGAGCAGTACTTC.

The rearrangement joins TRBV7-9 to TRBJ2-7; D remains ambiguous. In germline, CDR1 is SEHNR, CDR2 FQNEAQ (reference sequence). The CDR3 is 14 residues long. V was clipped by 4 bases and J by 2 bases, with 12 bases between them. CDR3 in DNA: TGTGCCAGCAGCTCCGGCCCCGCGGCCTACGAGCAGTACTTC. Translating it yields CASSSGPAAYEQYF.

The chain is built from TRBV15 and TRBJ2-7, with TRBD1 identical over 11 bases. The germline V gene has CDR1 LNHNV and CDR2 YYDKDF (reference sequence). This CDR3 has 15 amino acids. The V gene end was trimmed by 3 bases and the J gene end by 1 base; junction bases not matched to a gene: 2. The CDR3 DNA reads as TGTGCCACCAGCAGGGGACAGGGGGGGTCCTACGAGCAGTACTTC. It translates to CATSRGQGGSYEQYF. Using reference TRBV15 and TRBJ2-7 for the parts outside the CDR3, the full variable domain is DAMVIQNPRYQVTQFGKPVTLSCSQTLNHNVMYWYQQKSSQAPKLLFHYYDKDFNNEADTPDNFQSRRPNTSFCFLDIRSPGLGDTAMYLCATSRGQGGSYEQYFGPGTRLTVT.

The V and J genes are TRBV2 and TRBJ1-2; D call uncertain. The CDR3 has 13 residues. The V end lost 4 bases, the J end lost 4 bases, and 10 bases lay between the germline ends. In germline, CDR1 is SNHLY, CDR2 FYNNEI. The DNA for the CDR3 is TGTGCCAGCAGTGGTGGGGAACTCTATGGCTACACCTTC. Translation: CASSGGELYGYTF.

V usage is TRBV2 and J usage is TRBJ1-6; D unclear. V dropped 7 bases and J dropped 4 bases, with 8 bases sitting between them. The CDR3 runs to 13 residues. The germline V gene has CDR1 SNHLY and CDR2 FYNNEI. CDR3 nucleotides: TGTGCCAGCACTGAGCGGTATAATTCACCCCTCCACTTT. It codes for CASTERYNSPLHF.